This TCR beta chain is drawn from a study of cytomegalovirus exposure and HLA in healthy donors. The study, taken as a whole, reports: Per a prior analysis, the majority of TCR beta V segments were productive roughly 87% or roughly 30% of the time. Serostatus for CMV was the only available immune exposure information.

In the PCR, 60 Vbeta and 13 Jbeta primers were used. Generated by immunoSEQ multiplex PCR, the TCRdb table keeps only in-frame clones and is missing some. Altogether fewer than 250,000 clones are present, 70% to 80% being singletons, with the ten largest covering approximately 14%. Germline V gene sequence: CDR1 SGHTA, CDR2 FQGNSA. The CDR3 is 15 amino acids. The V gene lost 3 bases and the J gene lost 3 bases, with 14 bases spanning the gap. This clone was counted a single time. Its antigen remains unknown. Sequencing was carried out using PBMCs. This chain uses TRBV7-2 with TRBJ2-5; the D is unclear. This clonotype originated in a woman in her twenties or thirties in good health and CMV-seropositive. CDR3 sequence reads: CASSFYWSRKETQYF. CDR3 bases: TGTGCCAGCAGCTTCTATTGGTCGCGGAAAGAGACCCAGTACTTC.